This entry lists 11 T cell receptor beta chains sequenced from one sample in a study of tumor-infiltrating lymphocytes in primary liver carcinoma. Total RNA amounting to roughly 450 ng was the source from which TCR beta cDNA was made with a constant-region primer. Three rounds of nested multiplex PCR with slightly modified ARM-PCR produced TCR beta libraries. The first two PCR rounds used TRBV1-TRBV30 primers with a Cbeta primer, nine to eleven cycles each. A single record per CDR3 protein comes from TCRdb applying MiXCR to the multiplex PCR reads. The sample contains 300,000 to 350,000 distinct CDR3 sequences, 50% to 75% of which appear only once. They got blood RNA out of unsorted whole blood and also pulled out germline DNA. Sequenced material: peripheral blood. These TCRs come from a young woman with primary liver carcinoma and hepatitis B virus infection.

The table lists this clonotype with many counts. The CDR3 DNA reads TGTGCCAGCAGGGATACTCGCCTGCCTAACTATGGCTACACCTTC. This gives the protein CASRDTRLPNYGYTF. The V gene is TRBV6-5, the J gene TRBJ1-2; no definite D call. The ends were cut back, 6 bases at V and 0 bases at J, with 14 bases in the middle. Germline CDR1 MNHEY, CDR2 SVGAGI. CDR3 length: 15 amino acids.

As regards this clonotype: A much larger clone is a single base away; this may be a read error. This chain joins TRBV29-1 and TRBJ2-7, with D possibly being TRBD1 (6 bases). CDR1 is SQVTM, CDR2 ANQGSEA, per germline. The CDR3 is 12 residues long. Trimming removed 4 bases at V and 6 bases at J, with 13 bases between. CDR3 loop: CSVAYKGGEQYF. The CDR3 DNA follows: TGCAGCGTTGCATATAAAGGGGGCGAGCAGTACTTC.

In regard to this clonotype: Relative to the germline gene, one junction end is altered; a read error may explain this. V gene TRBV4-2 combines with J gene TRBJ2-1, with 11 bases aligning to TRBD2. The CDR3 runs to 16 residues. Germline V lookup: CDR1 LGHNA, CDR2 YNFKEQ. The CDR3 region is CASSQGLAGGYNEQFF. The CDR3 DNA follows: TGTGCCAGTAGCCAAGGGCTAGCGGGAGGTTACAATGAGCAGTTCTTC.

The chain is built from TRBV7-9 and TRBJ1-3; 8 bases agree with TRBD1. Losses at the gene ends were 6 bases for V and 3 bases for J; bases not matched to a gene: 7. CDR3 length: 15 residues. CDR1 is SEHNR and CDR2 is FQNEAQ in the germline V gene (reference sequence). The chain's CDR3 is CASSPGTGDGNTIYF. CDR3 DNA sequence: TGTGCCAGCAGTCCCGGGACAGGAGATGGAAACACCATATATTTT.

V and J are TRBV6-2 or TRBV6-3 and TRBJ2-5, with D possibly TRBD1 on 5 matching bases. CDR3 length: 13 residues. Germline loops: CDR1 MNHEY, CDR2 SVGEGT. Trimming removed 8 bases at V and 2 bases at J, with 12 bases between. Here the CDR3 reads CASRWTLQETQYF. As DNA, the CDR3 is TGTGCCAGCCGCTGGACACTTCAAGAGACCCAGTACTTC.

V usage is TRBV6-5 and J usage is TRBJ2-7; TRBD1 matches 11 bases. The ends lost 10 bases at V and 5 bases at J; junction bases unmatched: 10. CDR1 and CDR2 (germline): MNHEY, SVGAGI. The CDR3 has 14 amino acids. CDR3: CATAGTGGSNEQYF. In DNA, the CDR3 is TGTGCCACCGCAGGGACAGGGGGTTCCAACGAGCAGTACTTC.

V usage is TRBV6-1 and J usage is TRBJ1-2, with D hard to call. The length of the CDR3 is 11 residues. V was pared by 6 bases and J by 12 bases, with 14 bases between. The V gene's germline CDR1 is MNHNS and CDR2 SASEGT. The CDR3 DNA sequence: TGTGCCAGCAGCCGGAAAGGGTCCCACACCTTC. This sequence encodes CASSRKGSHTF.

Note on this clonotype: A junction end diverges from the germline sequence, so it may reflect a read error. The chain is built from TRBV29-1 and TRBJ2-7, with D unclear. From germline, CDR1 is SQVTM and CDR2 ANQGSEA. The CDR3 length is 13 residues. CDR3 in DNA: TGCAGCGTACAATGGCCGGCGGCCTACGGGCAGTACTTC. Encoded protein: CSVQWPAAYGQYF.

This clonotype was counted only a few times. The chain employs TRBV6-1 and TRBJ1-5; D unresolved. This CDR3 has 16 amino acids. Germline loops: CDR1 MNHNS, CDR2 SASEGT. V was clipped by 0 bases and J by 0 bases, with 9 bases between them. CDR3 region: CASSEATRFSNQPQHF. Here the CDR3 DNA reads TGTGCCAGCAGTGAAGCTACCCGATTTAGCAATCAGCCCCAGCATTTT.

In its sample, this clonotype was seen many times. This chain joins TRBV6-2 or TRBV6-3 and TRBJ1-5, with TRBD1 as a possible D gene (6 bases). The CDR3 consists of 17 residues. Germline assignment: CDR1 MNHEY and CDR2 SVGEGT. Trimming took 5 bases from V and 1 from J, leaving 18 bases between them. CDR3 protein: CASSNTGYQISNQPQHF. The CDR3 DNA reads TGTGCCAGCAGTAACACAGGGTACCAGATCAGCAATCAGCCCCAGCATTTT.

In its sample, this clonotype was seen many times. The CDR3 protein is CSAPTSRAGEQFF. In DNA, the CDR3 is TGCAGCGCCCCCACGTCGAGGGCCGGTGAGCAGTTCTTC. The gene calls are TRBV29-1 and TRBJ2-1; the D gene is possibly TRBD2 (5 bases). Deletions cut 7 bases from V and 9 bases from J, with 19 bases between. Per germline, CDR1 SQVTM and CDR2 ANQGSEA. The CDR3 sequence is 13 residues long.